The 8 T cell receptor beta chains in this list originate from one sample, sequenced in a study of read filtering for tumor transcriptome and immune sequencing. The library was built from roughly 400 ng RNA with molecular barcoded adaptors for alpha/delta and beta/gamma chains. TCRdb itself ran the reads through MiXCR, one entry per CDR3 protein. The sample lists around 65,000 distinct CDR3 sequences, approximately 20% occurring once. The source material was a population of CD138-negative cells sorted from bone marrow. The receptors here all came from a donor at least 40 years old with multiple myeloma.

This clonotype is termed medium-sized. The rearrangement uses TRBV12-3 or TRBV12-4 and TRBJ2-1; 11 nucleotides align to TRBD2. The V and J ends lost 4 bases and 5 bases, in that order; junction bases with no gene match: 4. The CDR3 has 15 residues. The CDR3 coding sequence is TGTGCCAGCAGTTCCGGGACTAGCGGAGACAATGAGCAGTTCTTC. As protein: CASSSGTSGDNEQFF.

This clonotype came up many times. This chain connects TRBV5-1 to TRBJ2-5, with TRBD1 matching 11 bases. V lost 4 bases and J lost 4; bases outside the gene matches: 9. Germline V gene sequence: CDR1 SGHRS, CDR2 YFSETQ. The CDR3 is 16 amino acids. The CDR3 loop is CASSVGQGAFGETQYF. The CDR3 DNA reads TGCGCCAGCAGCGTCGGACAGGGGGCCTTCGGAGAGACCCAGTACTTC.

This clonotype was observed many times. The chain is built from TRBV29-1 and TRBJ2-3; D could derive from TRBD1 or TRBD2 (5 bases each). Trimming took off 8 bases at V and 0 bases at J, with 21 bases between the two ends. The CDR3 sequence is 16 residues long. The germline V gene has CDR1 SQVTM and CDR2 ANQGSEA. The CDR3 loop reads CSTSGGQGGSTDTQYF. DNA for the CDR3: TGCAGCACAAGTGGAGGCCAGGGTGGGAGCACAGATACGCAGTATTTT.

Written as DNA, the CDR3 is TGCAGCGTCTCCGGGGGCAGTCGCACAGATACGCAGTATTTT. It encodes CSVSGGSRTDTQYF. This chain uses TRBV29-1 with TRBJ2-3; D tentatively fits TRBD1 or TRBD2 (6 bases each). The V end lost 6 bases, the J end lost 1 base, and 14 bases lay between the germline ends. Germline V gene sequence: CDR1 SQVTM, CDR2 ANQGSEA. The CDR3 runs 14 residues.

Many counts were recorded for this clonotype. V and J are TRBV11-1 and TRBJ2-7, with 7 bases lining up with TRBD1. The germline CDR1 and CDR2 sequences are SGHAT and FQDESV (reference sequence). The J segment lost 2 bases and the V segment lost 5 bases, leaving 12 bases of the junction unmatched. The CDR3 has 16 residues. CDR3 residues: CASSRDRALYTYEQYF. CDR3 bases: TGTGCCAGCAGCCGTGACAGGGCACTGTATACCTACGAGCAGTACTTC.

The table lists this clonotype with a count of one. A read error is likely, as this CDR3 ends without the conserved phenylalanine or tryptophan. The chain uses TRBV29-1 and TRBJ2-6; D unresolved. Germline V gene sequence: CDR1 SQVTM, CDR2 ANQGSEA. CDR3 size: 12 residues. With 4 bases removed from V and 1 base from J, the gap between germline ends came to 2 bases. CDR3 in amino acids: CSVASGANVLTY. CDR3 coding DNA: TGCAGCGTTGCATCTGGGGCCAACGTCCTGACTTAC.

This clonotype came up many times. The chain uses TRBV29-1 and TRBJ2-3; D call uncertain. This CDR3 spans 11 amino acids. Between the trimmed V and J ends, which lost 4 bases and 5 bases, there was a span of 7 bases. Germline V gives CDR1 SQVTM, CDR2 ANQGSEA. CDR3 sequence: CSVVLGDTQYF. The CDR3 region has the DNA TGCAGCGTTGTCTTGGGAGATACGCAGTATTTT.

The chain employs TRBV6-6 and TRBJ2-5, with 7 positions matching TRBD1. J gave up 4 bases and V 10 bases, and 18 bases lay outside the gene matches. The CDR3 covers 16 residues. Germline V gene lookup returns CDR1 MNHNY and CDR2 SVGAGI (reference sequence). The DNA of the CDR3 is TGTGCCACCCAACCCCGGGTAGGGGGCCGGGGAGAGACCCAGTACTTC. This translates into CATQPRVGGRGETQYF.